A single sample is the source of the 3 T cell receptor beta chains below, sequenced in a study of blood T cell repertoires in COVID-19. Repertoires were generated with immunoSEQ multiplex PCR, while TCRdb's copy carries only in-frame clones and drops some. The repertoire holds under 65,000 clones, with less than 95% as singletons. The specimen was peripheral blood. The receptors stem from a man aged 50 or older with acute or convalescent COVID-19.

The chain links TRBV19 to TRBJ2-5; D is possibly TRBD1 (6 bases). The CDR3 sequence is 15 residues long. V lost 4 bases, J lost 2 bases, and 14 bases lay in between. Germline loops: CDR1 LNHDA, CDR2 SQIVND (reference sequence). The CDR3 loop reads CASSSRTERQETQYF. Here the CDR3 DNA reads TGTGCCAGTAGTAGTAGGACAGAACGTCAAGAGACCCAGTACTTC. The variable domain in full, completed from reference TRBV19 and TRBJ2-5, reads DGGITQSPKYLFRKEGQNVTLSCEQNLNHDAMYWYRQDPGQGLRLIYYSQIVNDFQKGDIAEGYSVSREKKESFPLTVTSAQKNPTAFYLCASSSRTERQETQYFGPGTRLLVL.

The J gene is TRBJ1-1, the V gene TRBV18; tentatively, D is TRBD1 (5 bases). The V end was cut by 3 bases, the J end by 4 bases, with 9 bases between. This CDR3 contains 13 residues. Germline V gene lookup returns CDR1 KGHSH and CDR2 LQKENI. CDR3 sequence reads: CASSPQGGTEAFF. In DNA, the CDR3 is TGTGCCAGCTCACCCCAGGGAGGCACTGAAGCTTTCTTT.

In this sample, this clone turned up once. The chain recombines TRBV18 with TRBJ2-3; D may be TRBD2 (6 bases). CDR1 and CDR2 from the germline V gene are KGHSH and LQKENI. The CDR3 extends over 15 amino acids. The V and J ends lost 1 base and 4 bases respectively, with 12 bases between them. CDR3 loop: CASSPRTGVADTQYF. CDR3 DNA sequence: TGTGCCAGCTCACCACGGACGGGGGTGGCAGATACGCAGTATTTT. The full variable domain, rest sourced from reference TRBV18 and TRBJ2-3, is NAGVMQNPRHLVRRRGQEARLRCSPMKGHSHVYWYRQLPEEGLKFMVYLQKENIIDESGMPKERFSAEFPKEGPSILRIQQVVRGDSAAYFCASSPRTGVADTQYFGPGTRLTVL.